These 14 T cell receptor beta chains were sequenced from one sample in a study of T cell responses to AZD1222 COVID-19 vaccine. Method: immunoSEQ multiplex PCR; TCRdb's copy keeps in-frame clones and lacks some. The sample yields fewer than 200,000 clones, approximately 90% seen once. The material was peripheral blood, obtained 28 days after the second AZD1222 dose. Every receptor here comes from an adult who received the AZD1222 COVID-19 vaccine.

The rearrangement joins TRBV7-8 to TRBJ1-3; a possible D gene is TRBD1 (5 bases). This CDR3 is 20 amino acids long. Germline assignment: CDR1 SGHVS and CDR2 FQNEAQ. Trimming stripped 2 bases from V and 3 bases from J, with 26 bases between. CDR3 loop: CASSLWGGKGTALSGNTIYF. The CDR3, as DNA: TGTGCCAGCAGCTTATGGGGGGGTAAAGGGACGGCGTTGAGTGGAAACACCATATATTTT.

The J gene is TRBJ2-7, the V gene TRBV5-1, with D tentatively TRBD2 (6 bases). The CDR3 loop spans 16 amino acids. Germline assignment: CDR1 SGHRS and CDR2 YFSETQ. V was pared by 0 bases and J by 6 bases, with 19 bases between. CDR3 bases: TGCGCCAGCAGCTTGGGAACGGGACTGGGACTTTCCGAGCAGTACTTC. This encodes CASSLGTGLGLSEQYF.

CDR3 nucleotides: TGTGCCAGCAGCTGGGGACTAGCGGTCTCCTACAATGAGCAGTTCTTC. It is translated as CASSWGLAVSYNEQFF. The chain carries TRBV5-5 and TRBJ2-1; 11 nucleotides align to TRBD2. This CDR3 comprises 16 residues. Germline values: CDR1 SGHKS, CDR2 YYEKEE (reference sequence). V was pared by 3 bases and J by 0 bases, with 2 bases of the junction left unmatched. Using reference TRBV5-5 and TRBJ2-1 for the parts outside the CDR3, the full variable domain is DAGVTQSPTHLIKTRGQQVTLRCSPISGHKSVSWYQQVLGQGPQFIFQYYEKEERGRGNFPDRFSARQFPNYSSELNVNALLLGDSALYLCASSWGLAVSYNEQFFGPGTRLTVL.

V gene TRBV7-2 combines with J gene TRBJ2-7; 9 nucleotides agree with TRBD2. The germline V gene encodes CDR1 SGHTA and CDR2 FQGNSA. The CDR3 runs to 15 residues. The junction had 9 bases not matched to a gene; V was cut back by 5 bases and J by 4 bases. The CDR3, as DNA: TGTGCCAGCAGCCCCACCGGGACTAGCAAGTACGAGCAGTACTTC. It specifies CASSPTGTSKYEQYF.

This chain links TRBV3-1 (or the pseudogene TRBV3-2) with TRBJ1-3; D remains unclear. CDR1 LGHDT and CDR2 YNNKEL come from the germline V gene (reference sequence). This CDR3 is built from 15 residues. The V end lost 4 bases, the J end lost 2 bases, and 12 bases lay between the germline ends. CDR3 sequence: CASSLRGMAGNTIYF. The CDR3 DNA reads TGTGCCAGCAGCCTCCGGGGTATGGCTGGAAACACCATATATTTT.

This CDR3 is CASSYGTGKGYGYTF. In DNA form, the CDR3 reads TGTGCCAGCAGTTATGGGACAGGGAAGGGATATGGCTACACCTTC. The V call is TRBV2, the J call TRBJ1-2; 9 positions match TRBD1. The CDR3 is made up of 15 amino acids. J lost 5 bases, V lost 5 bases, and 9 bases had no gene match. Germline V gene lookup returns CDR1 SNHLY and CDR2 FYNNEI.

V gene TRBV6-4 combines with J gene TRBJ1-1; the D is unclear. The ends were cut back, 8 bases at V and 0 bases at J, with 10 bases in the middle. Per the germline V gene, CDR1 is MRHNA and CDR2 is SNTAGT. The length of the CDR3 is 13 residues. The CDR3 region is CASSNSVNTEAFF. In DNA form, the CDR3 reads TGTGCCAGCTCTAATTCTGTGAACACTGAAGCTTTCTTT.

V usage is TRBV7-2 and J usage is TRBJ1-2, with TRBD1 matching 8 bases. Looked up from germline, CDR1 is SGHTA and CDR2 is FQGNSA. Losses at the gene ends were 7 bases for V and 4 bases for J; bases not matched to a gene: 11. This CDR3 has 15 amino acids. Here the CDR3 reads CASTDPGQVGYGYTF. The CDR3 DNA reads TGTGCCAGCACTGACCCGGGACAGGTGGGCTATGGCTACACCTTC.

The chain couples TRBV6-5 to TRBJ2-7, with D perhaps given as TRBD1 or TRBD2 (5 bases each). Germline CDR1 and CDR2: MNHEY and SVGAGI. The V end lost 2 bases, the J end lost 7 bases, and 12 bases lay between the germline ends. CDR3 length equals 13 residues. CDR3 residues: CASSYRDGEEQYF. For the CDR3, the DNA is TGTGCCAGCAGTTACCGGGACGGGGAAGAGCAGTACTTC.

The V gene is TRBV7-2, the J gene TRBJ2-7, with no clear D. Trimming left V 5 bases short and J 5 bases short, with 7 bases between. Germline-derived CDR1 and CDR2 are SGHTA and FQGNSA. This CDR3 is 11 amino acids long. The CDR3 protein is CASSPFNEQYF. CDR3 sequence (DNA): TGTGCCAGCAGCCCCTTTAACGAGCAGTACTTC.

V usage is TRBV10-3 and J usage is TRBJ1-1; tentatively, D is TRBD1 (6 bases). V dropped 11 bases and J dropped 5 bases, with 15 bases sitting between them. This CDR3 contains 12 residues. Germline CDR1 is ENHRY and CDR2 is SYGVKD. The CDR3 DNA sequence: TGTGCCGCTGGGGGGGGCCAAACTGAAGCTTTCTTT. This codes for CAAGGGQTEAFF.

This sequence joins TRBV9 and TRBJ1-2; D ambiguous. The CDR3 is 14 amino acids. Trimming took off 3 bases at V and 2 bases at J, with 11 bases between the two ends. The germline CDR1 and CDR2 sequences are SGDLS and YYNGEE. CDR3 sequence: CASSAGYSNYGYTF. As DNA, the CDR3 is TGTGCCAGCAGCGCCGGGTACAGCAACTATGGCTACACCTTC.

The rearrangement joins TRBV6-9 to TRBJ2-7; 7 bases line up with TRBD1. Germline V gene data show CDR1 as MNHGY and CDR2 as SVAAGI. There are 15 residues in the CDR3. V lost 4 bases and J lost 6; bases outside the gene matches: 12. The chain's CDR3 is CASSFRGGESSEQYF. The CDR3 DNA reads as TGTGCCAGCAGTTTCAGAGGGGGCGAGTCCAGCGAGCAGTACTTC.

The rearrangement joins TRBV2 to TRBJ2-2; D remains unclear. Trimming pared 0 bases from V and 0 bases from J, leaving 5 bases between. There are 15 residues in the CDR3. CDR1 is SNHLY and CDR2 is FYNNEI in the germline V gene. The CDR3 reads CASSEAGTNTGELFF. DNA for the CDR3: TGTGCCAGCAGTGAAGCGGGAACGAACACCGGGGAGCTGTTTTTT.